Presented here are 5 T cell receptor beta chains from one specimen sequenced in a study of OX40 agonist ivuxolimab in advanced cancers. Using immunoSEQ multiplex PCR, the repertoire was profiled, and TCRdb retains in-frame clones only, with some absent. This sample has under 80,000 clones, with just under 95% found just once. The sample consisted of CD4+ or CD8+ T cells sorted from blood, taken in a trial of the OX40 agonist ivuxolimab. The receptors were sampled from an adult with an advanced solid tumor such as melanoma, head and neck, liver or kidney cancer.

The rearrangement links TRBV6-5 to TRBJ1-5; D call uncertain. CDR3 length: 15 amino acids. Germline values: CDR1 MNHEY, CDR2 SVGAGI. V was shortened by 0 bases and J by 1 base, with 7 bases between the two germline ends. CDR3 coding DNA: TGTGCCAGCAGTTACTCGGGGAGCAGCAATCAGCCCCAGCATTTT. Translation gives CASSYSGSSNQPQHF.

The V and J genes are TRBV6-6 and TRBJ2-7; D is perhaps TRBD1 (6 bases). This CDR3 has 13 amino acids. Trimming left V 9 bases short and J 7 bases short, with 19 bases between. Looked up from germline, CDR1 is MNHNY and CDR2 is SVGAGI (reference sequence). The CDR3 is CASVRAGVREQYF. The CDR3, as DNA: TGTGCCAGTGTCCGGGCAGGGGTGAGGGAGCAGTACTTC.

The chain recombines TRBV6-1 with TRBJ2-7; D gene ambiguous. CDR1 is MNHNS, CDR2 SASEGT, per germline. This CDR3 spans 13 amino acids. V was shortened by 5 bases and J by 7 bases, with 15 bases between the two germline ends. The CDR3 loop is CASSSNRDREQYF. Here the CDR3 DNA reads TGTGCCAGCAGTTCAAATAGGGATCGGGAGCAGTACTTC.

This chain connects TRBV2 to TRBJ2-1, with D unclear. In germline, CDR1 is SNHLY, CDR2 FYNNEI. V was cut by 6 bases and J by 4 bases, with 4 bases left in between. The CDR3 length is 11 residues. The CDR3 spells CASREYNEQFF. The CDR3 bases are TGTGCCAGCAGGGAGTACAATGAGCAGTTCTTC.

The CDR3 DNA reads as TGCGCCAGCAGCCAAGATTGGATTTCGGGGGCTGGACTCTTCTCCTACGAGCAGTACTTC. Protein product: CASSQDWISGAGLFSYEQYF. The chain combines TRBV4-3 with TRBJ2-7; D may be TRBD1 or TRBD2 (6 bases each). Germline lookup yields CDR1 LGHNA and CDR2 YSLEER. The CDR3 extends over 20 amino acids. V was shortened by 0 bases and J by 0 bases, with 24 bases between the two germline ends.